This is a list of T cell receptor beta chains from one sample in a study of T-cell memory formation after mild COVID-19. MiXCR was run by TCRdb on the 5' RACE reads, yielding one entry per CDR3 protein. The sample carries roughly 260,000 distinct CDR3 sequences, over 15% recorded once. The source material was PBMCs or a T cell subset sorted from them (not recorded which). These receptors were obtained from a man younger than 35 who had mild COVID-19 (a few samples of this study predate the infection). Cell type and time point are not known. Each CDR3 is given with its conserved first and last residue. The D gene is left open where the match is weak. The size of a clone is reported for some rows only, either as once, few or many, or as a class for expanded clones.

D gene	J gene	V gene	clone size	CDR3 DNA	CDR3 protein
.	TRBJ1-6	TRBV25-1	.	TGTGCCAGCGAGGGGCGGATGAAGAATTCACCCCTCCACTTT	CASEGRMKNSPLHF
.	TRBJ1-6	TRBV7-9	.	TGTGCCAGCAGCCCAGACAGACGCTCCTATAATTCACCCCTCCACTTT	CASSPDRRSYNSPLHF
TRBD1	TRBJ2-3	TRBV10-3	.	TGTGCCATCGCTCCGGGACAGGGAACAGATACGCAGTATTTT	CAIAPGQGTDTQYF
.	TRBJ1-4	TRBV7-2	few	TGTGCCAGCAGCTTAGAACAGGCTAATGAAAAACTGTTTTTT	CASSLEQANEKLFF
.	TRBJ2-4	TRBV2	.	TGTGCCAGCAACAGGGCGGAATCCAAAAACATTCAGTACTTC	CASNRAESKNIQYF
.	TRBJ2-1	TRBV7-2	.	TGTGCCAGCAGCTTAGAGGGCAGGCCAAACAATGAGCAGTTCTTC	CASSLEGRPNNEQFF
.	TRBJ2-1	TRBV6-5	.	TGTGCCAGCAGTTACTCGACTTTAAGGGCCGAGCAGTTCTTC	CASSYSTLRAEQFF
TRBD2	TRBJ2-1	TRBV25-1	.	TGTGCCAGCAGTGGGCTTGGGCGGGGGGCCTACAATGAGCAGTTCTTC	CASSGLGRGAYNEQFF
.	TRBJ1-5	TRBV3-1	.	TGTGCCAGCAGCCAAGGTGTACAGCCCCAGCATTTT	CASSQGVQPQHF
.	TRBJ2-2	TRBV11-2	.	TGTGCCAGCAGCTTACTACAGGGTCCCACCGGGGAGCTGTTTTTT	CASSLLQGPTGELFF
TRBD1	TRBJ2-6	TRBV7-3	.	TGTGCCAGCAGCGTCACCGGGACAGGGGCGCACTCTGGGGCCAACGTCCTGACTTTC	CASSVTGTGAHSGANVLTF
TRBD1	TRBJ2-7	TRBV20-1	.	TGCAGTGCTAGAGATCTGGGACAGCCGGCCCGCGAGCAGTACTTC	CSARDLGQPAREQYF
TRBD2	TRBJ2-1	TRBV4-3	many	TGCGCCAGCAGCCAAGATACGGGGGGTGGGCAGTTCTTC	CASSQDTGGGQFF
.	TRBJ1-2	TRBV7-9	many	TGTGCCAGCAGCTCCTACGGAGGCTACACCTTC	CASSSYGGYTF
.	TRBJ1-1	TRBV14	few	TGTGCCAGCAGCCAAGCCCTCGGGATGCCTGAAGCTTTCTTT	CASSQALGMPEAFF
TRBD1	TRBJ2-7	TRBV5-1	few	TGCGCCAGCAGCCCAGGACAGGGGGGAAGCGAGCAGTACTTC	CASSPGQGGSEQYF
.	TRBJ1-4	TRBV11-2	few	TGTGCCAGCAGCTTAAACCCTTCGGGTGAAAAACTGTTTTTT	CASSLNPSGEKLFF
TRBD2	TRBJ2-1	TRBV4-2	few	TGTGCCAGCAGCCAGGGCCTAGCGGGGGGTGGTGAGCAGTTCTTC	CASSQGLAGGGEQFF
TRBD2	TRBJ2-1	TRBV28	few	TGTGCCAGCAGTTTATCTGGTAGCGGGGGCTTGGATGAGCAGTTCTTC	CASSLSGSGGLDEQFF
.	TRBJ2-1	TRBV4-3	few	TGCGCCAGCAGCCAAGATCGGCCGGAGAGCTCCTACAATGAGCAGTTCTTC	CASSQDRPESSYNEQFF
.	TRBJ2-5	TRBV27	.	TGTGCCAGCAGTTTAAAGTCTGGGGAGACCCAGTACTTC	CASSLKSGETQYF
TRBD1	TRBJ2-2	TRBV7-3	few	TGTGCCAGCGGTATCGACAGGGTGCCCGGGGAGCTGTTTTTT	CASGIDRVPGELFF
.	TRBJ1-1	TRBV7-3	few	TGTGCCAGCAGCTCCTCAGGGAGTGCGACTGAAGCTTTCTTT	CASSSSGSATEAFF
.	TRBJ2-2	TRBV5-1	many	TGCGCCAGCAGCGTGACTGCGAACACCGGGGAGCTGTTTTTT	CASSVTANTGELFF
.	TRBJ1-1	TRBV2	.	TGTGCCAGCAGTGGGGACGGCGGTCGGGCTTTCTTT	CASSGDGGRAFF
.	TRBJ2-1	TRBV19	few	TGTGCCAGTATGGGCAGCTCCTACAATGAGCAGTTCTTC	CASMGSSYNEQFF
TRBD2	TRBJ2-3	TRBV12-3/TRBV12-4	few	TGTGCCAGCCTAATGGGGCGGGGGGGCCGCACAGATACGCAGTATTTT	CASLMGRGGRTDTQYF
.	TRBJ1-1	TRBV5-1	few	TGCGCCAGCAGCTTGGCACAGGGAACTGAAGCTTTCTTT	CASSLAQGTEAFF
TRBD2	TRBJ2-1	TRBV7-8	.	TGTGCCAGCAGCCCGAGCGGGGGGGCCCTCTACAATGAGCAGTTCTTC	CASSPSGGALYNEQFF
.	TRBJ1-2	TRBV12-3/TRBV12-4	few	TGTGCCACCACGAGGGTGCCTAACTATGGCTACACCTTC	CATTRVPNYGYTF
.	TRBJ1-2	TRBV12-5	.	TGTGCTAGTGGTTTCGCTTGGGACTATGGCTACACCTTC	CASGFAWDYGYTF
.	TRBJ2-6	TRBV7-3	.	TGTGCCAGCAGCTTAGGCGGCCCCTCTGGGGCCAACGTCCTGACTTTC	CASSLGGPSGANVLTF
TRBD1	TRBJ1-5	TRBV7-2	.	TGTGCCAGCAGCTTAGACAGGGGGCACAATCAGCCCCAGCATTTT	CASSLDRGHNQPQHF
.	TRBJ2-1	TRBV5-1	.	TGCGCCAGCAGCTCCCTGGGTGGCTGGCAAAATGAGCAGTTCTTC	CASSSLGGWQNEQFF
.	TRBJ2-3	TRBV7-9	few	TGTGCCAGCAGCCCGGGGCTAGCAGCAGATACGCAGTATTTT	CASSPGLAADTQYF
TRBD1	TRBJ1-2	TRBV6-5	.	TGTGCCAGCAGTTACTGGGGGACAGGAGACTATGGCTACACCTTC	CASSYWGTGDYGYTF
.	TRBJ2-3	TRBV5-6	.	TGTGCCAGCAGCTTGGAGGGGGGGTGGCAGGGCACAGATACGCAGTATTTT	CASSLEGGWQGTDTQYF
.	TRBJ1-5	TRBV24-1	.	TGTGCCACCAGCGAACCTCGGGGTCAGCCCCAGCATTTT	CATSEPRGQPQHF
TRBD1	TRBJ2-5	TRBV3-1	few	TGTGCCAGCAGCCATGTCCCCGGACAGGGGAGAGAGACCCAGTACTTC	CASSHVPGQGRETQYF
.	TRBJ2-6	TRBV6-5	.	TGTGCCAGCACCTCTTCTGGGACTGGGGCCAACGTCCTGACTTTC	CASTSSGTGANVLTF
TRBD1	TRBJ2-7	TRBV27	.	TGTGCCAGCAGGACAGGGGGAGGCGAGCAGTACTTC	CASRTGGGEQYF
TRBD1	TRBJ2-3	TRBV6-6	.	TGTGCCAGCGGACTCACCGGGACAGGGAGTGGGCAGTATTTT	CASGLTGTGSGQYF
.	TRBJ2-2	TRBV6-6	few	TGTGCCAGCAGTTCAGCTCAAGAGACCGGGGAGCTGTTTTTT	CASSSAQETGELFF
.	TRBJ1-1	TRBV6-1	.	TGTGCCAGCATGCTGGACGGAAACACTGAAGCTTTCTTT	CASMLDGNTEAFF
TRBD2	TRBJ2-2	TRBV20-1	.	TGCAGCGCCGGGGGGTATAACACCGGGGAGCTGTTTTTT	CSAGGYNTGELFF
.	TRBJ1-5	TRBV12-3/TRBV12-4	.	TGTGCCAGCAGTTTACTCCTAAGCAATCAGCCCCAGCATTTT	CASSLLLSNQPQHF
.	TRBJ2-3	TRBV5-1	few	TGCGCCAGCAGCCCACACCCTTCTAGCACAGATACGCAGTATTTT	CASSPHPSSTDTQYF
.	TRBJ1-1	TRBV9	few	TGTGCCAGCAGCGCCAGGGGACGGACTGAAGCTTTCTTT	CASSARGRTEAFF
.	TRBJ1-6	TRBV10-3	.	TGTGCCATCAGACCTAATAGCGGGTTGGCCTCACCCCTCCACTTT	CAIRPNSGLASPLHF
.	TRBJ2-3	TRBV7-3	.	TGTGCCAGCAGCCCCACCGGCACAGATACGCAGTATTTT	CASSPTGTDTQYF
TRBD2	TRBJ2-2	TRBV7-2	few	TGTGCCAGCAGCTCTCAGCGGGGGGGCCGAGGCACCGGGGAGCTGTTTTTT	CASSSQRGGRGTGELFF